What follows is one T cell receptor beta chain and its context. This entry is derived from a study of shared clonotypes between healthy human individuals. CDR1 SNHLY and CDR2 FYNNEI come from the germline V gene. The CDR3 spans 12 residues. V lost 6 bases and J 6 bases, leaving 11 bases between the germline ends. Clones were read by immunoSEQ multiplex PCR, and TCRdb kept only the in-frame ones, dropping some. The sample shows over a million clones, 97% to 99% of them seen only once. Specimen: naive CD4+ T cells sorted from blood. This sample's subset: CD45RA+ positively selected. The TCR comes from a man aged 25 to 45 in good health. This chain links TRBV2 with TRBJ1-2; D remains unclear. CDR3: CASSRLGDGYTF. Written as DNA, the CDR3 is TGTGCCAGCAGCAGACTCGGCGATGGCTACACCTTC.